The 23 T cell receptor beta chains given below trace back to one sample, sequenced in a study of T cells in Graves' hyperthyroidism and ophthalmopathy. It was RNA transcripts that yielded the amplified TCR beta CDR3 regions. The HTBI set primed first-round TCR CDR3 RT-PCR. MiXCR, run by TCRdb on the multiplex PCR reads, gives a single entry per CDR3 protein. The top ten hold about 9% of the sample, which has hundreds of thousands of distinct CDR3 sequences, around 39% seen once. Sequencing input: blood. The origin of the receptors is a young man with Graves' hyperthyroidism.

The CDR3: CASIRWAGNTIYF. The CDR3 nucleotides read TGTGCCAGCATCAGGTGGGCTGGAAACACCATATATTTT. The chain employs TRBV6-5 and TRBJ1-3; D gene uncertain. The CDR3 sequence is 13 residues long. Trimming removed 7 bases at V and 2 bases at J, with 9 bases between. CDR1 is MNHEY, CDR2 SVGAGI, per germline.

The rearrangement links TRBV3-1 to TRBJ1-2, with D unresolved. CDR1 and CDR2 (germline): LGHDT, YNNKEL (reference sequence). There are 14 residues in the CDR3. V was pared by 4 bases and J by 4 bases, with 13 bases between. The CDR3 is CASSPRVYFYGYTF. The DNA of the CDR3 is TGTGCCAGCAGCCCCCGGGTTTACTTCTATGGCTACACCTTC.

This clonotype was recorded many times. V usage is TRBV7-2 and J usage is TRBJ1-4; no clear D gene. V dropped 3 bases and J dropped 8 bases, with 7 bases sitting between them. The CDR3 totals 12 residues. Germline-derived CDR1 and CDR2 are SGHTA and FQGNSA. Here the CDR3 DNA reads TGTGCCAGCAGCTTTAGAGAAGAAAAACTGTTTTTT. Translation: CASSFREEKLFF.

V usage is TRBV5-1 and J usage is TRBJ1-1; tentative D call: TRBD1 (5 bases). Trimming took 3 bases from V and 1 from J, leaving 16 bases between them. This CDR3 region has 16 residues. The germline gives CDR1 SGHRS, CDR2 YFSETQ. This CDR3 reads CASSSREGLSNTEAFF. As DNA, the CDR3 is TGCGCCAGCAGCTCAAGAGAGGGGCTATCGAACACTGAAGCTTTCTTT. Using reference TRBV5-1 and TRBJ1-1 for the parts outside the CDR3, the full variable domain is KAGVTQTPRYLIKTRGQQVTLSCSPISGHRSVSWYQQTPGQGLQFLFEYFSETQRNKGNFPGRFSGRQFSNSRSEMNVSTLELGDSALYLCASSSREGLSNTEAFFGQGTRLTVV.

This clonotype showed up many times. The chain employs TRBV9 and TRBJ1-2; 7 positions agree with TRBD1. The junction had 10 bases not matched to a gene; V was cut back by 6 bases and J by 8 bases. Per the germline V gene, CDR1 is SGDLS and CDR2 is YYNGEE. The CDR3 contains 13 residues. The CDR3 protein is CASILTTGEGYTF. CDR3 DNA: TGTGCCAGCATCTTGACTACAGGGGAAGGCTACACCTTC. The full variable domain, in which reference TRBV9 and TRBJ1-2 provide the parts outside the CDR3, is DSGVTQTPKHLITATGQRVTLRCSPRSGDLSVYWYQQSLDQGLQFLIQYYNGEERAKGNILERFSAQQFPDLHSELNLSSLELGDSALYFCASILTTGEGYTFGSGTRLTVV.

The CDR3 region is CASLEGLRGAYEKLFF. The CDR3 DNA reads TGTGCCAGCCTCGAAGGATTGAGGGGGGCCTATGAAAAACTGTTTTTT. This sequence joins TRBV5-8 and TRBJ1-4; perhaps TRBD1 as D (6 bases). This CDR3 contains 16 residues. The V gene's germline CDR1 is SGHTS and CDR2 YDEGEE. V lost 7 bases to trimming and J lost 6 bases, with 22 bases between them.

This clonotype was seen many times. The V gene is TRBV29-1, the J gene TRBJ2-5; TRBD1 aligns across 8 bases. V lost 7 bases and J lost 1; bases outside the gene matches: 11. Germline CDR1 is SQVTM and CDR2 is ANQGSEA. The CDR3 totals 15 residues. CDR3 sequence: CSAWIPGQAQETQYF. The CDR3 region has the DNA TGCAGCGCTTGGATCCCGGGACAGGCCCAAGAGACCCAGTACTTC. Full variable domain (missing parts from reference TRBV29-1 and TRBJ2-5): SAVISQKPSRDICQRGTSLTIQCQVDSQVTMMFWYRQQPGQSLTLIATANQGSEATYESGFVIDKFPISRPNLTFSTLTVSNMSPEDSSIYLCSAWIPGQAQETQYFGPGTRLLVL.

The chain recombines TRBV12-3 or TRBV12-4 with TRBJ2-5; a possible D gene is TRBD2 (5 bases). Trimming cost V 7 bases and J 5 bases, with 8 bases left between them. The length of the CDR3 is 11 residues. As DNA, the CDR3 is TGTGCCAGCAAGCGGTTGGAGACCCAGTACTTC. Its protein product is CASKRLETQYF.

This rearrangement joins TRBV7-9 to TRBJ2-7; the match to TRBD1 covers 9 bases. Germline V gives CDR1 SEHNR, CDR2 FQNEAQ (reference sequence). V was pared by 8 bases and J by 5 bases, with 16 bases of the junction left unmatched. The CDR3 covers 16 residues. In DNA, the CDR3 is TGTGCCAGCTCTGCTCCGGGACAGGGCCCCGCGGACGAGCAGTACTTC. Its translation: CASSAPGQGPADEQYF.

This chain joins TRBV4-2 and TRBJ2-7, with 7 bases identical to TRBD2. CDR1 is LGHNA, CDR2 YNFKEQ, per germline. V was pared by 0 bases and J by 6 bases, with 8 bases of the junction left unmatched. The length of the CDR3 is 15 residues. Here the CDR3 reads CASSQEVAGGIEQYF. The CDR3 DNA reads TGTGCCAGCAGCCAAGAGGTAGCGGGTGGGATCGAGCAGTACTTC.

This CDR3 reads CASSITSGGGGELFF. CDR3 bases: TGTGCCAGTAGTATAACTAGCGGCGGAGGGGGGGAGCTGTTTTTT. This chain links TRBV19 with TRBJ2-2; 8 bases align to TRBD2. Germline loops: CDR1 LNHDA, CDR2 SQIVND (reference sequence). V lost 2 bases to trimming and J lost 8 bases; unmatched junction nucleotides: 7. There are 15 residues in the CDR3.

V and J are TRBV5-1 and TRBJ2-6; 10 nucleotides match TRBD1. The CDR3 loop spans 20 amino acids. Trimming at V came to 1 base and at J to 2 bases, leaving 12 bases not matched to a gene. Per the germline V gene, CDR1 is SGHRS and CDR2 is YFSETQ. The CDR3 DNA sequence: TGCGCCAGCAGCTTGCCCGCGCCTTCGACAGGGGGCGCTGGGGCCAACGTCCTGACTTTC. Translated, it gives CASSLPAPSTGGAGANVLTF.

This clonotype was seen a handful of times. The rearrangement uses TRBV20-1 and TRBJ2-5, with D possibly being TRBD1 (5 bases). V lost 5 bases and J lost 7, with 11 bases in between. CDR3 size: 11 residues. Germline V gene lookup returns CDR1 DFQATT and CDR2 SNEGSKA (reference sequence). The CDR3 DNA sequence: TGCAGTGCTGATGACAGCCGGACCCAGTACTTC. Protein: CSADDSRTQYF.

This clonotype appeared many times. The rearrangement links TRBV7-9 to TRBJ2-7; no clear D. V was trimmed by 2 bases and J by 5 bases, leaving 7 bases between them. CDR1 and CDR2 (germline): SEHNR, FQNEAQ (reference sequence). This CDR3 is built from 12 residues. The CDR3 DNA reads TGTGCCAGCAGCTTATTTCCGGACGAGCAGTACTTC. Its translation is CASSLFPDEQYF.

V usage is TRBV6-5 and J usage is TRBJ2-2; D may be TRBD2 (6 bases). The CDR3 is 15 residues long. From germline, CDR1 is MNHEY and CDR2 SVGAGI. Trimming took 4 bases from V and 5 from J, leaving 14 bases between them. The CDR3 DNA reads TGTGCCAGCAGTTTTAGTGGGGGGAAGACCGGGGAGCTGTTTTTT. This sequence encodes CASSFSGGKTGELFF.

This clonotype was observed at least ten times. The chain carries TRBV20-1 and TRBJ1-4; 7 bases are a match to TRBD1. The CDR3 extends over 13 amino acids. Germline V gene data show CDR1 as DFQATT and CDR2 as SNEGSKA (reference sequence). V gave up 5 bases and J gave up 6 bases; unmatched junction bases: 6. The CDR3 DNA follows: TGCAGTGCTGCTGACAGGGCAGATGAAAAACTGTTTTTT. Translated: CSAADRADEKLFF.

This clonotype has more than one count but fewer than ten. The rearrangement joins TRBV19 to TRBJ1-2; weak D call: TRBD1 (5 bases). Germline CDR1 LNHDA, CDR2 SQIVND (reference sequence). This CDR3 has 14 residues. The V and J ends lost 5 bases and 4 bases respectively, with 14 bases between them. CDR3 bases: TGTGCCAGTAGTCAGGGACTGACGCTCTATGGCTACACCTTC. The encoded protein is CASSQGLTLYGYTF.

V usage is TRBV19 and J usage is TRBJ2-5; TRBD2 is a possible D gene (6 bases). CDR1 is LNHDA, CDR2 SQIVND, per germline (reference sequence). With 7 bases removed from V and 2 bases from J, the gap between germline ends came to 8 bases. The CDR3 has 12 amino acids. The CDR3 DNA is TGTGCCAGTACTAGCGCTCAAGAGACCCAGTACTTC. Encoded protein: CASTSAQETQYF.

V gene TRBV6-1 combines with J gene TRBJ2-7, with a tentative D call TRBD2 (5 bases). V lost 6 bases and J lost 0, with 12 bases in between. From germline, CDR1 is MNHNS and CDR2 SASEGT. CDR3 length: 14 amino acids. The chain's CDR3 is CASSWLGSSYEQYF. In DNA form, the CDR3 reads TGTGCCAGCAGCTGGCTAGGGAGCTCCTACGAGCAGTACTTC.

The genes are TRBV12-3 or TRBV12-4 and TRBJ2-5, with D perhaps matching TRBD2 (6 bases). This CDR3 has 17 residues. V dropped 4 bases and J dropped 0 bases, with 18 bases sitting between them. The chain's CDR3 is CASSYRPVGLYQETQYF. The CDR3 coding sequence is TGTGCCAGCAGTTACCGTCCTGTGGGACTGTACCAAGAGACCCAGTACTTC.

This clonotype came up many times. Here the CDR3 reads CASSLAGQDYGYTF. CDR3 sequence (DNA): TGTGCCAGCAGCTTAGCAGGCCAGGACTATGGCTACACCTTC. The rearrangement joins TRBV7-2 to TRBJ1-2; no definite D call. There are 14 residues in the CDR3. Germline CDR1 reads SGHTA; CDR2 reads FQGNSA. Trimming pared 0 bases from V and 3 bases from J, leaving 8 bases between.

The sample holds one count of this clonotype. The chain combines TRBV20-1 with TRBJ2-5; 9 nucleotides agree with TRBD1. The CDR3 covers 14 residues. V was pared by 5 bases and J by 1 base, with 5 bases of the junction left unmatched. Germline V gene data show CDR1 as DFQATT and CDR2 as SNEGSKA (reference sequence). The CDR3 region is CSAWDREGQETQYF. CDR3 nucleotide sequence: TGCAGTGCTTGGGACAGGGAGGGCCAAGAGACCCAGTACTTC.

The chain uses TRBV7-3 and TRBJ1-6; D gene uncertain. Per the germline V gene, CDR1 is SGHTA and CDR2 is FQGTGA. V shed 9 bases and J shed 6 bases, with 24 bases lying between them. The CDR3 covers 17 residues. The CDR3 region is CASDGPGLGKVNSPLHF. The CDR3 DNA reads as TGTGCCAGTGATGGTCCCGGACTGGGAAAGGTTAATTCACCCCTCCACTTT.